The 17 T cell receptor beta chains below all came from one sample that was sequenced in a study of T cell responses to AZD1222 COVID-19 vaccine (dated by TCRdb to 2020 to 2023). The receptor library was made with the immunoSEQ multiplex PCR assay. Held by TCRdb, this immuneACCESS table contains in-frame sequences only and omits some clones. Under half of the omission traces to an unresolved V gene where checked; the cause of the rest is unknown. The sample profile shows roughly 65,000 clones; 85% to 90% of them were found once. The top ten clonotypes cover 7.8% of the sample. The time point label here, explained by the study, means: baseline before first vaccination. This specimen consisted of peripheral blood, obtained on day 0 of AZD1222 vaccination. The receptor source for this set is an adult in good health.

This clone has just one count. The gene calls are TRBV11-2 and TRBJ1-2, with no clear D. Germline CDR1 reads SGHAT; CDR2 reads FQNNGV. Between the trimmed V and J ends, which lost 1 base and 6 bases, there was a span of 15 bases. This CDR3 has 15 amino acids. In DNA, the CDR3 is TGTGCCAGCAGCTTAGTTCTGGGTTTCCGGGATGGCTACACCTTC. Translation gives CASSLVLGFRDGYTF.

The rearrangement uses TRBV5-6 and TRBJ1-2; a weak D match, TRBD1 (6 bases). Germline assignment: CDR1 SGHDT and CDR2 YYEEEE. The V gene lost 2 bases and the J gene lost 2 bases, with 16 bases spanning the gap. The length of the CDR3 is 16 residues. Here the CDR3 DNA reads TGTGCCAGCAGCTTTTGGGGGCCCTTGACAAACTATGGCTACACCTTC. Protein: CASSFWGPLTNYGYTF. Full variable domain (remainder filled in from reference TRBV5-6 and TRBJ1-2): DAGVTQSPTHLIKTRGQQVTLRCSPKSGHDTVSWYQQALGQGPQFIFQYYEEEERQRGNFPDRFSGHQFPNYSSELNVNALLLGDSALYLCASSFWGPLTNYGYTFGSGTRLTVV.

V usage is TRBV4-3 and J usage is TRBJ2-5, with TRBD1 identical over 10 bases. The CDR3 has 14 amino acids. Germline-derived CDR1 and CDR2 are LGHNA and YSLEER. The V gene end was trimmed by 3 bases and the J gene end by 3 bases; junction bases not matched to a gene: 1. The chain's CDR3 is CASSHGQGEETQYF. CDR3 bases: TGCGCCAGCAGCCACGGACAGGGGGAAGAGACCCAGTACTTC.

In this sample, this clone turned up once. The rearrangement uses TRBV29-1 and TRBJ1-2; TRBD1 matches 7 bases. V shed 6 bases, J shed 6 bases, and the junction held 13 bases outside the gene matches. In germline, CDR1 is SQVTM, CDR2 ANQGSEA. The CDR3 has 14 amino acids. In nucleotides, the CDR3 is TGCAGCGTGGTCGTCGACAGGGCCCTCCATGGCTACACCTTC. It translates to CSVVVDRALHGYTF.

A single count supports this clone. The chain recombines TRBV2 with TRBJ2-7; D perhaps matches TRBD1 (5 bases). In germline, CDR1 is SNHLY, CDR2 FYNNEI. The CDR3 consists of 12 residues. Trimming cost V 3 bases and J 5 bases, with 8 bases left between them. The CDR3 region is CASSEGLDEQYF. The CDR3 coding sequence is TGTGCCAGCAGTGAGGGGCTGGACGAGCAGTACTTC.

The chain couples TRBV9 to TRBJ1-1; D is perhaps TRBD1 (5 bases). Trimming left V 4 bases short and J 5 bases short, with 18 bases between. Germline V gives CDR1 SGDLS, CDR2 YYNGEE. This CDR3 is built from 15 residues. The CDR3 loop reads CASSPTWGEGTEAFF. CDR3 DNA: TGTGCCAGCAGCCCGACATGGGGGGAGGGAACTGAAGCTTTCTTT.

The CDR3 spells CASSQNGAEAFF. The CDR3 DNA sequence: TGTGCCAGCAGTCAAAATGGGGCTGAAGCTTTCTTT. The rearrangement joins TRBV12-3 or TRBV12-4 to TRBJ1-1, with D uncertain. This CDR3 is built from 12 residues. Trimming removed 5 bases from V and 6 bases from J, with 10 bases in between.

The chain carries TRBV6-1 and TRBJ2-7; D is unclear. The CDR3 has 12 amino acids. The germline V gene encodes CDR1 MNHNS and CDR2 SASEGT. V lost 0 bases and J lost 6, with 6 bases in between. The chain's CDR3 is CASSEARFEQYF. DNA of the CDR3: TGTGCCAGCAGTGAAGCGCGGTTCGAGCAGTACTTC.

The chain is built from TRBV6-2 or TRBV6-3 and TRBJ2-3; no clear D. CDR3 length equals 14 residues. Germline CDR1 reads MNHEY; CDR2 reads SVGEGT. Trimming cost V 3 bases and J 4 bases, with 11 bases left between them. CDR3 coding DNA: TGTGCCAGCAGTTATAGTCTCGAGGCAGATACGCAGTATTTT. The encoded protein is CASSYSLEADTQYF.

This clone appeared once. The CDR3: CASSPQGPEKLFF. The CDR3 DNA is TGTGCCAGCAGTCCCCAGGGACCGGAAAAACTGTTTTTT. The chain has TRBV2 and TRBJ1-4; D is possibly TRBD1 (5 bases). The CDR3 totals 13 residues. V was cut by 5 bases and J by 8 bases, with 12 bases left in between. Germline V CDR1 and CDR2: SNHLY, FYNNEI.

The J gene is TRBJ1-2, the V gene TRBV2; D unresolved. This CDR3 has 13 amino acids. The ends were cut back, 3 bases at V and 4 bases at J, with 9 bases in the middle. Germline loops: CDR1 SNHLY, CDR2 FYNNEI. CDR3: CASSDRPRYGYTF. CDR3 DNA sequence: TGTGCCAGCAGTGACAGGCCCCGCTATGGCTACACCTTC.

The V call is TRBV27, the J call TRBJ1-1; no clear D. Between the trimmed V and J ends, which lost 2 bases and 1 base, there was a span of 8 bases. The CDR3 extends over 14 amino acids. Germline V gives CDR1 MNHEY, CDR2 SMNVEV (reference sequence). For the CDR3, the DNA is TGTGCCAGCAGTTTACAAGTTTCGAACACTGAAGCTTTCTTT. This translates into CASSLQVSNTEAFF.

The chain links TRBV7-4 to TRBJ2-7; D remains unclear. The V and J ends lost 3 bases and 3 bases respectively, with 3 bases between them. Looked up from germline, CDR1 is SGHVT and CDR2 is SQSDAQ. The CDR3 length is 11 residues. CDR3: CASSLLYEQYF. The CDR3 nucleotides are TGTGCCAGCAGCTTGCTCTACGAGCAGTACTTC.

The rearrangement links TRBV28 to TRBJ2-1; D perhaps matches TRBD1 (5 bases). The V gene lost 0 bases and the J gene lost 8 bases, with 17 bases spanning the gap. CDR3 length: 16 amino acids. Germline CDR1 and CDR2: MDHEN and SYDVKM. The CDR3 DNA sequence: TGTGCCAGCAGTTTATGGAGGAAGGGGAAAGGCGATGAGCAGTTCTTC. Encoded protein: CASSLWRKGKGDEQFF. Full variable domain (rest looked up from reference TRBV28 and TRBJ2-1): DVKVTQSSRYLVKRTGEKVFLECVQDMDHENMFWYRQDPGLGLRLIYFSYDVKMKEKGDIPEGYSVSREKKERFSLILESASTNQTSMYLCASSLWRKGKGDEQFFGPGTRLTVL.

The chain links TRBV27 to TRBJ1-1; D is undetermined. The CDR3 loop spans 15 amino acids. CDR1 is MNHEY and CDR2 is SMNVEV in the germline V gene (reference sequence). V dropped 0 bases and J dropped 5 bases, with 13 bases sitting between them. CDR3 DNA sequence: TGTGCCAGCAGTTTATCCCGTCTACGCGGAACTGAAGCTTTCTTT. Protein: CASSLSRLRGTEAFF.

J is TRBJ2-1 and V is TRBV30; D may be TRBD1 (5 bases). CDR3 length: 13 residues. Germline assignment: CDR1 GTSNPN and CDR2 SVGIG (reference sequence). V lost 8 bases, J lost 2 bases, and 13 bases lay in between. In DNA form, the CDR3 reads TGTGCCGCGCGACAGCGAACCTACAATGAGCAGTTCTTC. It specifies CAARQRTYNEQFF.

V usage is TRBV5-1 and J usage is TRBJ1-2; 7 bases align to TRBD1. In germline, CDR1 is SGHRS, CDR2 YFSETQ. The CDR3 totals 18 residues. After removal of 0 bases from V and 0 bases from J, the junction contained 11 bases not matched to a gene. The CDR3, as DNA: TGCGCCAGCAGCTTGGTCCCCGTGACAGGGAAAGCTAACTATGGCTACACCTTC. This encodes CASSLVPVTGKANYGYTF. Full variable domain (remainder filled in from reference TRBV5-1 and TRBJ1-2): KAGVTQTPRYLIKTRGQQVTLSCSPISGHRSVSWYQQTPGQGLQFLFEYFSETQRNKGNFPGRFSGRQFSNSRSEMNVSTLELGDSALYLCASSLVPVTGKANYGYTFGSGTRLTVV.